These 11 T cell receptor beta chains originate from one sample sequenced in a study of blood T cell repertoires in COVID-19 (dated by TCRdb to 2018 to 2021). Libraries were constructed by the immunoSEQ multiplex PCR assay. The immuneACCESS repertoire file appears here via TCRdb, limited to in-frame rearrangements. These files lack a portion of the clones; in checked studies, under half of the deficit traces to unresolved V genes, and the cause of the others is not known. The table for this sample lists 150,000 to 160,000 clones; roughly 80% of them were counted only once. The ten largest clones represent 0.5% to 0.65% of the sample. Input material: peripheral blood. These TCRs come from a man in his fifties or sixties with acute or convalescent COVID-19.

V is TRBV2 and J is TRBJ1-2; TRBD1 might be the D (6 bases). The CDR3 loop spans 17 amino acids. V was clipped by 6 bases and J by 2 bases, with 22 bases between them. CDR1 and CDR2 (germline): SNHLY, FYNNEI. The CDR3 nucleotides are TGTGCCAGCAGACGCCCCCTCTACAGGGAATGGAACTATGGCTACACCTTC. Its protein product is CASRRPLYREWNYGYTF.

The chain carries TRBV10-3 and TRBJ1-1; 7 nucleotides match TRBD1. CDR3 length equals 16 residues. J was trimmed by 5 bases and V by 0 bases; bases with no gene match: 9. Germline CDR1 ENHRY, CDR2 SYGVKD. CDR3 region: CAISESDRQGGTEAFF. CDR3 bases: TGTGCCATCAGTGAGTCGGATCGACAGGGAGGAACTGAAGCTTTCTTT.

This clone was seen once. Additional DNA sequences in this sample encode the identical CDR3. The CDR3 spells CASSPRGNTEAFF. CDR3 sequence (DNA): TGTGCCAGTAGCCCCCGGGGGAACACTGAAGCTTTCTTT. The V call is TRBV19, the J call TRBJ1-1, with D uncertain. Germline CDR1 and CDR2: LNHDA and SQIVND (reference sequence). V was cut by 6 bases and J by 1 base, with 9 bases left in between. This CDR3 has 13 residues.

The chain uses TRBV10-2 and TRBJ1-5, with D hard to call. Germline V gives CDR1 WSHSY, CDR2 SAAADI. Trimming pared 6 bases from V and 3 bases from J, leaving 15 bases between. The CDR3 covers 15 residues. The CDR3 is CASRKGGQDNQPQHF. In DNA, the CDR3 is TGCGCCAGCAGGAAGGGAGGCCAGGACAATCAGCCCCAGCATTTT.

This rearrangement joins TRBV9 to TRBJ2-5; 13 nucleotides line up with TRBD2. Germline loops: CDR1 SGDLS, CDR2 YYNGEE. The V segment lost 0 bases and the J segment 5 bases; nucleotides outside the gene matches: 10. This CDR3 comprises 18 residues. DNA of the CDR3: TGTGCCAGCAGCGTAGGAACTAGCGGGGGGGCCGAGGGTGAGACCCAGTACTTC. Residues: CASSVGTSGGAEGETQYF.

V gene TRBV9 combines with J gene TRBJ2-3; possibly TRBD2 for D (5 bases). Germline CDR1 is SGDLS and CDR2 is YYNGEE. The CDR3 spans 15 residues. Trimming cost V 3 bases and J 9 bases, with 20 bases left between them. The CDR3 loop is CASSARGLAFDTQYF. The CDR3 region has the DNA TGTGCCAGCAGCGCCCGAGGGCTAGCCTTCGACACGCAGTATTTT. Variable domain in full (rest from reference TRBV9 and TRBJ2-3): DSGVTQTPKHLITATGQRVTLRCSPRSGDLSVYWYQQSLDQGLQFLIQYYNGEERAKGNILERFSAQQFPDLHSELNLSSLELGDSALYFCASSARGLAFDTQYFGPGTRLTVL.

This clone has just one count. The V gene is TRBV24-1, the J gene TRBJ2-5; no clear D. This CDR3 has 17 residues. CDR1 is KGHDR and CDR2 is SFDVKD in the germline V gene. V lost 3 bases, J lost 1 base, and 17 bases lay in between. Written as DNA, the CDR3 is TGTGCCACCAGTGATCCGAGTCGGTACGGGTCCCAAGAGACCCAGTACTTC. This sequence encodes CATSDPSRYGSQETQYF.

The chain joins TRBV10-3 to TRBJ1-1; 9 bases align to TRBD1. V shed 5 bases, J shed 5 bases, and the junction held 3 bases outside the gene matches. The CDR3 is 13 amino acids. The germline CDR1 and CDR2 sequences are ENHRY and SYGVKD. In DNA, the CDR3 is TGTGCCATCAGTCCTGACAGGGGGACTGAAGCTTTCTTT. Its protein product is CAISPDRGTEAFF.

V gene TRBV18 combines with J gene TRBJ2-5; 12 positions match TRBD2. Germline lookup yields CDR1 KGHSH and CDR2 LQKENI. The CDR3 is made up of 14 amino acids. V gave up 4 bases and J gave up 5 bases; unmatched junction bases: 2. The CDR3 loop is CASSRTSGVETQYF. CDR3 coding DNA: TGTGCCAGCTCACGGACTAGCGGGGTGGAGACCCAGTACTTC.

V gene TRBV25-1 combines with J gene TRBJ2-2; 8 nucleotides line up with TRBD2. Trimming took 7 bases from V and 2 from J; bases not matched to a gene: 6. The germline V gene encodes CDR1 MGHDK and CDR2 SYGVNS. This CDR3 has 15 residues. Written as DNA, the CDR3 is TGTGCCAGCATGGAAGCGGGGGTTAACACCGGGGAGCTGTTTTTT. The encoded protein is CASMEAGVNTGELFF.

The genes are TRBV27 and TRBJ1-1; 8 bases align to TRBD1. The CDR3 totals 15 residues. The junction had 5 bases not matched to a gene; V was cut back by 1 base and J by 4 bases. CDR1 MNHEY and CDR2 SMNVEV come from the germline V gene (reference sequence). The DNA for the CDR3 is TGTGCCAGCAGTTTATATGGAGGACAGGGCACTGAAGCTTTCTTT. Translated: CASSLYGGQGTEAFF.